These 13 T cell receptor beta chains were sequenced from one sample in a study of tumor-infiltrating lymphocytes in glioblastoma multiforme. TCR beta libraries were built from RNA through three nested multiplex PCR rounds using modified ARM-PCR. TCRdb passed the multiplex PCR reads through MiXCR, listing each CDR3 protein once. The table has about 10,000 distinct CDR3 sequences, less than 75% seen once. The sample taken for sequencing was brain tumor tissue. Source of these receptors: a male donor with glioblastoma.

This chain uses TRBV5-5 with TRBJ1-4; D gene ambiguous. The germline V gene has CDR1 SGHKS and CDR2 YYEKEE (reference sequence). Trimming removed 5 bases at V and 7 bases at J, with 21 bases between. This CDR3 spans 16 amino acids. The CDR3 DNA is TGTGCCAGCAGACAAGGCGCGGAGGGCTGGGGTGAAAAACTGTTTTTT. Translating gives CASRQGAEGWGEKLFF.

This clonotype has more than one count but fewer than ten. CDR3 DNA: TGTGCCACCAGCAGGGGACGGGATATGGGGCAAGAGACCCAGTACTTC. This gives the protein CATSRGRDMGQETQYF. The genes are TRBV15 and TRBJ2-5; D possibly uses TRBD1 or TRBD2 (5 bases each). CDR3 length: 16 amino acids. Germline V gene sequence: CDR1 LNHNV, CDR2 YYDKDF (reference sequence). Trimming left V 3 bases short and J 2 bases short, with 16 bases between.

Here the CDR3 DNA reads TGTGCCAGCAGCCCCGGACGGGAGAACTACAATGAGCAGTTCTTC. Its translation is CASSPGRENYNEQFF. The rearrangement joins TRBV11-1 to TRBJ2-1; tentative D call: TRBD2 (6 bases). In germline, CDR1 is SGHAT, CDR2 FQDESV (reference sequence). Trimming left V 5 bases short and J 3 bases short, with 14 bases between. CDR3 size: 15 residues.

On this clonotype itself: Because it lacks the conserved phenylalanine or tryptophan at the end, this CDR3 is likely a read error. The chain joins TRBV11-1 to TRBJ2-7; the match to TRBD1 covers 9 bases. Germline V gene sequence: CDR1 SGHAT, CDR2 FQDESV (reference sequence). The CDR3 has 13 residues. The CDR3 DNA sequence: TGTGCCAGCATGCGGACAGGGGATGACGAACAGTACCTC. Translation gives CASMRTGDDEQYL.

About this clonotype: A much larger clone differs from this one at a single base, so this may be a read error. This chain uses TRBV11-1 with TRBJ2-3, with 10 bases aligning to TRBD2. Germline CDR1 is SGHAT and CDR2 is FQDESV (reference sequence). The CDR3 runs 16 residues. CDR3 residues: CASSLGLAESTDTRYF. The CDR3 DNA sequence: TGTGCCAGCAGCCTAGGACTAGCGGAGAGCACAGATACGCGGTATTTT.

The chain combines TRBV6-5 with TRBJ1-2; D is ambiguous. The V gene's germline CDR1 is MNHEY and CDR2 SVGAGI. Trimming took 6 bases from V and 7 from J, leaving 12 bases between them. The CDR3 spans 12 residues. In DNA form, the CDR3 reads TGTGCCAGCAGAGACCCGGGAACTGGCTACACCTTC. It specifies CASRDPGTGYTF.

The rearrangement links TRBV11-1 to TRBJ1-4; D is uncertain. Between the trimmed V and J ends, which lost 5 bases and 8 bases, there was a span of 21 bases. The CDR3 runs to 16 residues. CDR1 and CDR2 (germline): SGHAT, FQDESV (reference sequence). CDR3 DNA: TGTGCCAGCAGCCCGAGCCGGAGGCCCCAAGAGGAAAAACTGTTTTTT. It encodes CASSPSRRPQEEKLFF.

In nucleotides, the CDR3 is TGTGCCAGCAGCTTAGACAGGGGGCAGGCAGATACGCAGTATTTT. Encoded protein: CASSLDRGQADTQYF. The V call is TRBV11-1, the J call TRBJ2-3, with TRBD1 matching over 9 bases. The germline CDR1 and CDR2 sequences are SGHAT and FQDESV (reference sequence). V shed 1 base, J shed 4 bases, and the junction held 3 bases outside the gene matches. This CDR3 spans 15 amino acids.

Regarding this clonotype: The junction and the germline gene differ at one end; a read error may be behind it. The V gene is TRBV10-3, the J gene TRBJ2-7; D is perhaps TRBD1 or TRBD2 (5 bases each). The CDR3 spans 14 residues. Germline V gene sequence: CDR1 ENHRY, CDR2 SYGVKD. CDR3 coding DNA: TGTGCCATCAGTGAGGGGGTTGGGGGTTACGGGCAGTATTTC. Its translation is CAISEGVGGYGQYF.

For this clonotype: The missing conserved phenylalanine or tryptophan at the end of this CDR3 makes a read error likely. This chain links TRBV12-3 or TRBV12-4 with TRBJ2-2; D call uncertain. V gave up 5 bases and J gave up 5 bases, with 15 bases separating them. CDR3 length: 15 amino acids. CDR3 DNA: TGTGCCAGCAGTCCGAAAACAAGGATAACCGGGGAGCTGTTTTCT. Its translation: CASSPKTRITGELFS.

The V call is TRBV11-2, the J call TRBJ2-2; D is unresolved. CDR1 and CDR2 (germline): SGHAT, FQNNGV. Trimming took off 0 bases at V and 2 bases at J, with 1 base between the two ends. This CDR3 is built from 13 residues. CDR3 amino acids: CASSLENTGELFF. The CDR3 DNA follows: TGTGCCAGCAGCTTAGAAAACACCGGGGAGCTGTTTTTT. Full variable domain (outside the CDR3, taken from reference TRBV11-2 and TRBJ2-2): EAGVAQSPRYKIIEKRQSVAFWCNPISGHATLYWYQQILGQGPKLLIQFQNNGVVDDSQLPKDRFSAERLKGVDSTLKIQPAKLEDSAVYLCASSLENTGELFFGEGSRLTVL.

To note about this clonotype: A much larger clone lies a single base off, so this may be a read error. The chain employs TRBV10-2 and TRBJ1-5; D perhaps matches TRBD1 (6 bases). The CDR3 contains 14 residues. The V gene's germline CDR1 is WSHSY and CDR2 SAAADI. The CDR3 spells CGNMGAGRNQPQHF. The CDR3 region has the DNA TGCGGCAATATGGGGGCAGGGCGCAATCAGCCCCAGCATTTT.

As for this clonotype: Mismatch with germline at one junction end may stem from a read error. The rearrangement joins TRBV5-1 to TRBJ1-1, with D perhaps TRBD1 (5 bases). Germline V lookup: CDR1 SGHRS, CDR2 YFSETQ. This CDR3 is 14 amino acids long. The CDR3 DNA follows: TGCGCCAGCAGCTTGGGGGGGAGTAGCACTGAAGCTCTCTTT. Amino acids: CASSLGGSSTEALF.